The following is a T cell receptor beta chain sequence with its context. This sample was included in a study of healthy donors' naive CD4 and CD8 T cells. Each TCR library used approximately 500 ng of total RNA and a linear amplification protocol. TCRdb called the reads again in MiXCR, with one record for every CDR3 protein. The sample has about 180,000 distinct CDR3 sequences, about four fifths seen once. V lost 4 bases, J lost 10 bases, and 21 bases lay in between. CDR3 length: 15 residues. Germline CDR1 is KGHSH and CDR2 is LQKENI. The genes are TRBV18 and TRBJ2-3; D may be TRBD1 or TRBD2 (5 bases each). Input material: naive CD4+ and CD8+ T cells sorted from blood, pooled from several donors. The sequence derives from a pool of human donors in good health; the sample pools cells from several healthy donors. The CDR3 region has the DNA TGTGCCAGCTCACAAGGGCTAATCGAGGGGAGAGCGCAGTATTTT. Protein sequence: CASSQGLIEGRAQYF.